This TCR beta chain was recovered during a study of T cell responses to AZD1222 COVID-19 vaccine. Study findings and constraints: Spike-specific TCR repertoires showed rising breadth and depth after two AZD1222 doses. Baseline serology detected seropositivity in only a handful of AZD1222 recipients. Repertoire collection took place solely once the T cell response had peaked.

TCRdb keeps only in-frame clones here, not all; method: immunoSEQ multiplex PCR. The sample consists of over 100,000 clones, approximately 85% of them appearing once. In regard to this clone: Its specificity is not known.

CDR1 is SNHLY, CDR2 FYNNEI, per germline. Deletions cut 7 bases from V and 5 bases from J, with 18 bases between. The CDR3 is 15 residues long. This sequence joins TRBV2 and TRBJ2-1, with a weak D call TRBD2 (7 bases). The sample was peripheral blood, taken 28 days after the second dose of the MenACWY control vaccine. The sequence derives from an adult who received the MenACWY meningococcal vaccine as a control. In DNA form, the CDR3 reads TGTGCCAGCAAACTTAGGGGGGGTTCGGACAATGAGCAGTTCTTC. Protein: CASKLRGGSDNEQFF.